This T cell receptor beta chain stems from a study of cytomegalovirus exposure and HLA in healthy donors. General study results and limits: Through in vitro validation, three CMV-associated chains were shown to be specific for CMV antigens. A list of around 160 TCR beta chains associated with cytomegalovirus was given. Reported performance of the classifier showed diagnosis of cytomegalovirus status with high specificity and sensitivity.

Comment on this clone: Its antigen remains unidentified.

The method was immunoSEQ multiplex PCR; TCRdb's version includes in-frame clones alone and lacks a portion of them. The table has roughly 150,000 clones, around 90% seen once; the top ten hold approximately 3%. The trim removed 5 bases at V and 5 bases at J, leaving 4 bases unmatched. Germline values: CDR1 SGHTA, CDR2 FQGNSA. This CDR3 has 14 amino acids. The clonotype was recovered from a man aged 18 to 29 in good health and CMV-seronegative. J is TRBJ2-7 and V is TRBV7-2; 12 bases are a match to TRBD2. Specimen: PBMCs. The CDR3 nucleotides are TGTGCCAGCAGCCCCGGACTAGCGGGAAACGAGCAGTACTTC. Amino acids: CASSPGLAGNEQYF.